The 26 T cell receptor beta chains reported below all come from one sample, sequenced in a study of blood T cell repertoires in COVID-19. Some clones are missing from TCRdb's copy, which holds only in-frame ones; the method was immunoSEQ multiplex PCR. The sample carries about 430,000 clones, roughly 89% recorded once. What was sequenced was peripheral blood. These receptors came from a man aged 18 to 35 with COVID-19, enrolled during active disease.

The gene calls are TRBV11-2 and TRBJ2-7; 9 nucleotides agree with TRBD1. This CDR3 contains 17 residues. CDR1 is SGHAT, CDR2 FQNNGV, per germline. The J segment lost 3 bases and the V segment lost 7 bases, leaving 16 bases of the junction unmatched. CDR3 bases: TGTGCCAGCACCCCCGGAGACTTAGGGACAGGGATCTACGAGCAGTACTTC. Residues: CASTPGDLGTGIYEQYF.

The chain joins TRBV5-1 to TRBJ2-7, with TRBD1 matching 9 bases. The CDR3 consists of 13 residues. The V segment lost 5 bases and the J segment 6 bases; nucleotides outside the gene matches: 6. Germline V lookup: CDR1 SGHRS, CDR2 YFSETQ. Here the CDR3 DNA reads TGCGCCAGCAGTCGTAGACAGGGGGGCGAGCAGTACTTC. Encoded protein: CASSRRQGGEQYF.

Of note for this clone: The same CDR3 can be traced to other DNA sequences in this sample. The genes are TRBV6-5 and TRBJ2-2; D unclear. The CDR3 is made up of 12 amino acids. In germline, CDR1 is MNHEY, CDR2 SVGAGI. V lost 6 bases, J lost 2 bases, and 4 bases lay in between. The chain's CDR3 is CASSQNTGELFF. The CDR3, as DNA: TGTGCCAGCAGCCAAAACACCGGGGAGCTGTTTTTT.

The V call is TRBV4-2, the J call TRBJ1-3; D is unclear. Germline V gene sequence: CDR1 LGHNA, CDR2 YNFKEQ. The CDR3 totals 15 residues. V was trimmed by 0 bases and J by 3 bases, leaving 9 bases between them. CDR3 loop: CASSQDGGRGNTIYF. CDR3 sequence (DNA): TGTGCCAGCAGCCAAGATGGAGGACGTGGAAACACCATATATTTT.

The chain's CDR3 is CATSAAATPKETQYF. The CDR3 nucleotides are TGTGCCACCAGTGCAGCGGCCACGCCCAAAGAGACCCAGTACTTC. The V gene is TRBV24-1, the J gene TRBJ2-5; D might be TRBD2 (5 bases). The CDR3 sequence is 15 residues long. Trimming cost V 5 bases and J 3 bases, with 15 bases left between them. Germline V gene sequence: CDR1 KGHDR, CDR2 SFDVKD.

The chain is built from TRBV6-1 and TRBJ2-3; TRBD2 aligns across 11 bases. Per the germline V gene, CDR1 is MNHNS and CDR2 is SASEGT. The CDR3 totals 19 residues. With V trimmed by 2 bases and J by 2 bases, 12 bases remained unmatched. The CDR3: CASSEQLAGDHTNTDTQYF. As DNA, the CDR3 is TGTGCCAGCAGTGAACAACTAGCGGGGGACCATACGAACACAGATACGCAGTATTTT.

This chain uses TRBV6-6 with TRBJ2-5, with no clear D. Trimming pared 2 bases from V and 5 bases from J, leaving 12 bases between. The CDR3 runs 14 residues. Per the germline V gene, CDR1 is MNHNY and CDR2 is SVGAGI (reference sequence). Here the CDR3 DNA reads TGTGCCAGCAGTTACAGCACCCTTAAGGAGACCCAGTACTTC. Amino acids: CASSYSTLKETQYF.

The V gene is TRBV15, the J gene TRBJ2-2, with D possibly TRBD1 on 5 matching bases. CDR1 LNHNV and CDR2 YYDKDF come from the germline V gene (reference sequence). The V gene lost 5 bases and the J gene lost 2 bases, with 9 bases spanning the gap. The CDR3 contains 14 residues. CDR3 in amino acids: CATSPDRNTGELFF. CDR3 DNA sequence: TGTGCCACCAGCCCCGACAGAAACACCGGGGAGCTGTTTTTT.

The chain recombines TRBV7-9 with TRBJ1-6; TRBD1 is a possible D gene (6 bases). The V and J ends lost 0 bases and 10 bases respectively, with 13 bases between them. CDR3 length: 15 residues. The V gene's germline CDR1 is SEHNR and CDR2 FQNEAQ (reference sequence). The CDR3, as DNA: TGTGCCAGCAGCTTAGCGGACAGTAACTCCTCACCCCTCCACTTT. Amino acid sequence: CASSLADSNSSPLHF.

The rearrangement links TRBV5-1 to TRBJ2-3, with TRBD2 identical over 7 bases. Germline CDR1 and CDR2: SGHRS and YFSETQ. The CDR3 runs to 16 residues. V dropped 4 bases and J dropped 6; count of bases not matched to a gene: 14. CDR3 sequence (DNA): TGCGCCAGCAGCGGAACCGGGACGCCCGGGGGGGATACGCAGTATTTT. This gives the protein CASSGTGTPGGDTQYF.

The CDR3 reads CASSFEQGLSGNTIYF. CDR3 in DNA: TGTGCCAGCAGCTTCGAGCAGGGTCTCTCTGGAAACACCATATATTTT. V usage is TRBV3-1 (or the pseudogene TRBV3-2) and J usage is TRBJ1-3; D perhaps matches TRBD1 (5 bases). Trimming left V 5 bases short and J 0 bases short, with 14 bases between. The CDR3 consists of 16 residues. The germline CDR1 and CDR2 sequences are LGHDT and YNNKEL (reference sequence).

This clone was seen a few times. The chain joins TRBV7-9 to TRBJ1-3; D not resolved. Between the trimmed V and J ends, which lost 3 bases and 4 bases, there was a span of 7 bases. CDR1 and CDR2 from the germline V gene are SEHNR and FQNEAQ (reference sequence). This CDR3 is 13 amino acids long. For the CDR3, the DNA is TGTGCCAGCAGCTTTGGAGGCGGAAACACCATATATTTT. Its protein is CASSFGGGNTIYF.

The chain recombines TRBV19 with TRBJ2-7; a possible D gene is TRBD1 (5 bases). Trimming removed 1 base at V and 2 bases at J, with 12 bases between. Germline V gene data show CDR1 as LNHDA and CDR2 as SQIVND (reference sequence). The CDR3 loop spans 15 amino acids. The CDR3 bases are TGTGCCAGTAGTATAGCCCCGCAGGACACCTACGAGCAGTACTTC. It yields the protein CASSIAPQDTYEQYF.

The rearrangement joins TRBV7-9 to TRBJ1-2; D possibly corresponds to TRBD1 (6 bases). Looked up from germline, CDR1 is SEHNR and CDR2 is FQNEAQ (reference sequence). Trimming shortened V by 5 bases and J by 6 bases, and 22 bases separated the two germline ends. The CDR3 totals 16 residues. The CDR3 sequence: CASSPPGQNPGNGYTF. The CDR3 region has the DNA TGTGCCAGCAGCCCACCCGGACAGAACCCGGGCAATGGCTACACCTTC.

This clone appeared a single time. The gene calls are TRBV2 and TRBJ1-1; D perhaps matches TRBD1 (5 bases). Germline V CDR1 and CDR2: SNHLY, FYNNEI. Trimming shortened V by 7 bases and J by 11 bases, and 20 bases separated the two germline ends. CDR3 length equals 13 residues. CDR3 coding DNA: TGTGCCAGCACCCCCGGGGGGAAAACAATGGCTTTCTTT. Its protein product is CASTPGGKTMAFF.

The chain combines TRBV5-4 with TRBJ2-7; 9 bases align to TRBD2. The V and J ends lost 2 bases and 0 bases, in that order; junction bases with no gene match: 6. CDR1 is SGHNT, CDR2 YYREEE, per germline (reference sequence). CDR3 length: 16 amino acids. The CDR3 sequence: CASSLGGGAASYEQYF. For the CDR3, the DNA is TGTGCCAGCAGCTTAGGCGGGGGGGCCGCCTCCTACGAGCAGTACTTC.

The chain has TRBV5-1 and TRBJ2-3, with D perhaps TRBD2 (6 bases). Germline CDR1 reads SGHRS; CDR2 reads YFSETQ. The CDR3 is made up of 15 amino acids. Trimming cost V 0 bases and J 5 bases, with 13 bases left between them. The CDR3 DNA is TGCGCCAGCAGCTTGGTCCGGGAGAAGGTAGATACGCAGTATTTT. This codes for CASSLVREKVDTQYF.

The genes are TRBV27 and TRBJ1-1, with D perhaps TRBD1 (5 bases). The CDR3 sequence is 15 residues long. Germline V gene sequence: CDR1 MNHEY, CDR2 SMNVEV (reference sequence). Trimming pared 8 bases from V and 3 bases from J, leaving 19 bases between. The CDR3 DNA reads as TGTGCCAGCGTTGTGAGTAGGGGTTACTACACTGAAGCTTTCTTT. This sequence encodes CASVVSRGYYTEAFF.

The V gene is TRBV3-1 (or the pseudogene TRBV3-2), the J gene TRBJ1-1, with 8 bases matching TRBD1. Trimming took 3 bases from V and 3 from J; bases not matched to a gene: 12. The CDR3 is 17 residues long. Germline assignment: CDR1 LGHDT and CDR2 YNNKEL (reference sequence). The CDR3 region is CASSHKTGELGYTEAFF. As DNA, the CDR3 is TGTGCCAGCAGCCATAAGACAGGGGAGTTAGGGTACACTGAAGCTTTCTTT.

The chain employs TRBV6-5 and TRBJ1-5; TRBD1 is a possible D gene (6 bases). CDR3 length equals 15 residues. Germline values: CDR1 MNHEY, CDR2 SVGAGI. Deletions cut 5 bases from V and 2 bases from J, with 13 bases between. The CDR3 DNA is TGTGCCAGCAGTCTTACAGGGAATCGCAATCAGCCCCAGCATTTT. Amino acid sequence: CASSLTGNRNQPQHF.

The chain couples TRBV2 to TRBJ2-3, with D possibly TRBD2 on 6 matching bases. Looked up from germline, CDR1 is SNHLY and CDR2 is FYNNEI. V lost 4 bases and J lost 0, with 11 bases in between. CDR3 size: 15 residues. For the CDR3, the DNA is TGTGCCAGCAGTGTTGCGCGGGAAAGCACAGATACGCAGTATTTT. It is translated as CASSVARESTDTQYF.

This chain connects TRBV5-4 to TRBJ2-7; D ambiguous. Germline V gene data show CDR1 as SGHNT and CDR2 as YYREEE (reference sequence). There are 13 residues in the CDR3. Trimming left V 4 bases short and J 5 bases short, with 13 bases between. Here the CDR3 DNA reads TGTGCCAGCAGCCCTACCACTAAGGACGAGCAGTACTTC. Translating gives CASSPTTKDEQYF.

This sequence joins TRBV7-9 and TRBJ2-6, with D possibly matching TRBD1 (5 bases). The CDR3 contains 17 residues. V gave up 4 bases and J gave up 0 bases, with 13 bases separating them. Germline assignment: CDR1 SEHNR and CDR2 FQNEAQ (reference sequence). CDR3 in amino acids: CASSSGHTSSGANVLTF. CDR3 coding DNA: TGTGCCAGCAGCTCTGGACACACGAGCTCTGGGGCCAACGTCCTGACTTTC.

The chain uses TRBV5-1 and TRBJ1-1; D possibly corresponds to TRBD1 (5 bases). CDR3 length: 14 amino acids. Germline V gene lookup returns CDR1 SGHRS and CDR2 YFSETQ. Trimming took off 3 bases at V and 1 base at J, with 10 bases between the two ends. CDR3 DNA sequence: TGCGCCAGCAGCTCTATGACAGCGAACACTGAAGCTTTCTTT. It yields the protein CASSSMTANTEAFF.

This clone was counted a single time. The gene calls are TRBV7-8 and TRBJ2-7; D is unclear. The CDR3 covers 13 residues. V dropped 0 bases and J dropped 3 bases, with 6 bases sitting between them. CDR1 SGHVS and CDR2 FQNEAQ come from the germline V gene. The CDR3 DNA sequence: TGTGCCAGCAGCTTAGCGCGACACTACGAGCAGTACTTC. It specifies CASSLARHYEQYF.

The rearrangement joins TRBV7-8 to TRBJ1-2; weak D call: TRBD1 (5 bases). The length of the CDR3 is 13 residues. Germline loops: CDR1 SGHVS, CDR2 FQNEAQ. The V end was cut by 5 bases, the J end by 8 bases, with 15 bases between. The CDR3 is CASSPVQGRGYTF. Here the CDR3 DNA reads TGTGCCAGCAGCCCCGTTCAGGGTCGAGGCTACACCTTC.